Listed below are T cell receptor beta chains from one sample, sequenced in a study of OX40 agonist ivuxolimab in advanced cancers. Measured with immunoSEQ multiplex PCR; TCRdb has only the in-frame clones, and not every one. The sample shows 55,000 to 75,000 clones, around 86% of them seen only once. The specimen was CD4+ or CD8+ T cells sorted from blood, collected in a trial of the OX40 agonist ivuxolimab. The receptors were gathered from an adult with an advanced solid tumor such as melanoma, head and neck, liver or kidney cancer. CDR3s include the opening cysteine and the closing phenylalanine or tryptophan. Only part of the rows carry a size: once, few, many, or a class if the clone is expanded.

>TRBV7-3|TRBJ2-1|.
CASSLLGGSYNEQFF
>TRBV7-9|TRBJ1-3|few
CASPLAISGNTIYF
>TRBV10-3|TRBJ2-5|.
CAISVGTGGLETQYF
>TRBV18|TRBJ1-1|.
CASSPPVREAFF
>TRBV6-5|TRBJ1-3|.
CASSYSTGNSGNTIYF
>TRBV30|TRBJ1-4|.
CAWSAGPGQGPRISEKLFF
>TRBV5-6|TRBJ1-3|.
CASSRGQGKWNSGNTIYF
>TRBV4-1|TRBJ1-6|.
CASSQWRQVNSPLHF
>TRBV7-2|TRBJ1-1|.
CASSLEGHGGAFF
>TRBV7-7|TRBJ2-3|.
CASSLVLGQGHTQYF
>TRBV6-5|TRBJ2-1|.
CASSYWEAINNEQFF
>TRBV6-6|TRBJ2-7|.
CASSRQGYEQYF
>TRBV29-1|TRBJ1-2|.
CSVAGEARNYGYTF
>TRBV28|TRBJ2-7|.
CASIASGSNPYEQYF
>TRBV10-3|TRBJ2-2|.
CAISESSPGTGGTGELFF
>TRBV10-3|TRBJ1-1|.
CAISESRTVNTEAFF
>TRBV11-2|TRBJ2-7|.
CASSLGLIGRSSSGYEQYF
>TRBV6-9|TRBJ2-1|.
CASSYWQNNEQFF
>TRBV19|TRBJ1-1|.
CASSGDLRALEAFF
>TRBV11-3|TRBJ2-1|few
CASSLKRASYNEQFF
>TRBV4-3|TRBJ2-5|.
CASSQDYSETQYF
>TRBV7-2|TRBJ1-2|.
CASSPRRTGDYGYTF
>TRBV19|TRBJ1-1|few
CASRDRNTEAFF
>TRBV11-2|TRBJ1-1|once
CASIYLTGKNTEAFF
>TRBV5-1|TRBJ1-2|.
CASSPGQNYGYTF
>TRBV7-2|TRBJ2-7|.
CASSSPASGRVTYEQYF
>TRBV6-5|TRBJ2-7|.
CASSLGVAGEQYF
>TRBV6-4|TRBJ1-1|few
CASRMGHRNTEAFF